The rows below give T cell receptor beta chains drawn from one sample of a study of blood T cell repertoires in COVID-19. Measured with immunoSEQ multiplex PCR; TCRdb has only the in-frame clones, and not every one. The data hold around 210,000 clones, with 75% to 85% observed a single time. The specimen was peripheral blood. These receptors all come from a man aged 45-60 years with COVID-19, enrolled during active disease. Each CDR3 is given without its conserved first and last residue. D genes are given only for firm matches.

v_call,cdr3_length,d_call,cdr3_aa
TRBV11-3,13,TRBD2,ASSIGGGSYNEQF
TRBV5-6,14,-,ASSRRVVRSNEKLF
TRBV4-1,14,-,ASSQDSRGTNTEAF
TRBV7-9,13,-,ASNILAQGPRTQY
TRBV12-3/TRBV12-4,11,-,ASTQMGRTYAF
TRBV4-3,14,TRBD1,ASSQDRQGGYSPLH
TRBV6-5,13,TRBD1,ASRSPGQGNSGYT
TRBV18,14,TRBD1,ASSPTAGGISGEQY
TRBV7-2,13,-,ASSSQVGPGEKLF
TRBV4-1,12,-,ASSQTGKPNEQF
TRBV3-1/TRBV3-2,13,TRBD1,ASSILGTGAGEQY
TRBV24-1,12,TRBD1,ATSDPTGFETQY
TRBV19,14,TRBD1,ASTSTVDRVYNEQF
TRBV5-1,12,-,ASTVQGAGETQY
TRBV28,13,TRBD1,ASSFPGQGAVGYT
TRBV28,14,TRBD1,ASSYGQGADNQPQH
TRBV9,14,-,ASSQGTPNQASEAF
TRBV11-1,14,TRBD1,ASSLAGTGGTYEQY
TRBV7-9,13,-,ASSPMRGGNNEQF
TRBV4-2,16,-,ASSQDTQGLTLNEKLF
TRBV20-1,8,TRBD1,SAGQGGYT
TRBV4-1,10,-,ASSHLNYGYT
TRBV30,10,-,AWREVNTEAF
TRBV18,13,-,ASSPFTARNQPQH
TRBV2,11,-,ASRMEGRQPQH
TRBV19,13,-,ASSIRQDSYNEQF
TRBV7-2,15,TRBD2,ASSPTSGGSSYNEQF
TRBV10-1,11,-,ASSDEDSETQY
TRBV2,12,TRBD1,ASRGGQVPYEQY
TRBV24-1,11,TRBD1,ATSTGVGNTIY
TRBV28,14,-,ASSLAGRGGNYGYT
TRBV4-1,12,TRBD1,ATAQGVINSPLH
TRBV9,13,TRBD2,ASSAVAGGGGEQF